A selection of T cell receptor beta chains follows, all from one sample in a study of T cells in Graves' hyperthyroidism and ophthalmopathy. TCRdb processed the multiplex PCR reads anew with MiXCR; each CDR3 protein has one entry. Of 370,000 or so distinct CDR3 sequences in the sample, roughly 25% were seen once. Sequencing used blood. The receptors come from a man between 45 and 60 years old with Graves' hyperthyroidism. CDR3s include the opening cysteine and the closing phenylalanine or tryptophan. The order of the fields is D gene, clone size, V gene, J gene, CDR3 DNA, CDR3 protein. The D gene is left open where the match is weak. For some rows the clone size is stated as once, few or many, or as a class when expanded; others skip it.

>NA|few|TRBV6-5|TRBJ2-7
TGTGCCAGCAGTTTGGGACTGGCTACCTACGAGCAGTACTTC
CASSLGLATYEQYF
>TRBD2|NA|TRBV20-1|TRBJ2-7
TGCAGTGCTAGGGAGGGACTAGCATCCTACGAGCAGTACTTC
CSAREGLASYEQYF
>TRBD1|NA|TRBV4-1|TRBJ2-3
TGCGCCAGCAGCCAATGGGACAGGGGAAGCACAGATACGCAGTATTTT
CASSQWDRGSTDTQYF
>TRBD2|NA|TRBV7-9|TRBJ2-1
TGTGCCAGCAGCGTTAGGACTAGCGGACCATACAATGAGCAGTTCTTC
CASSVRTSGPYNEQFF
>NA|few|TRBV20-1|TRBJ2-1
TGCAGTGCTAGGCGGCTCGGGTACAATGAGCAGTTCTTC
CSARRLGYNEQFF
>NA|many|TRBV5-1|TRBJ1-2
TGCGCCAGCAGCTTGCAAGGGTTTGGAGGGGACGGCTACACCTTC
CASSLQGFGGDGYTF
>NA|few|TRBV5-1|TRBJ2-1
TGCGCCAGCAGCTTTAGGGGGAGTTGGGACAATGAGCAGTTCTTC
CASSFRGSWDNEQFF
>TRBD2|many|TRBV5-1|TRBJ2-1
TGCGCCAGCAGCTCGCTGACTAGCAACTCCTACAATGAGCAGTTCTTC
CASSSLTSNSYNEQFF
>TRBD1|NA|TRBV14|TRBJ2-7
TGTGCCAGCAGCCCGTGGACAGGGGGATACGAGCAGTACTTC
CASSPWTGGYEQYF
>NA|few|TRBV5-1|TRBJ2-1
TGCGCCAGCAGCTTGGGGGACCGCCCGGGGTACAATGAGCAGTTCTTC
CASSLGDRPGYNEQFF
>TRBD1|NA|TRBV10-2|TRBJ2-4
TGCGCCAGCAGTGAGGACAGGGCACTAGCCAAAAACATTCAGTACTTC
CASSEDRALAKNIQYF
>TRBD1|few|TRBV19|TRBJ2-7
TGTGCCAGTAGTAAATTTGGACAGGGGGCTTTCGAGCAGTACTTC
CASSKFGQGAFEQYF
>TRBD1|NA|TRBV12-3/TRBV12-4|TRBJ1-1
TGTGCCAGCAGTTATCGACAGGGCGAGGGTCGGACTGAAGCTTTCTTT
CASSYRQGEGRTEAFF
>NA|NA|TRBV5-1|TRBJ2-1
TGCGCCAGCAGCACCACCGGGACAACCAATGAGCAGTTCTTC
CASSTTGTTNEQFF
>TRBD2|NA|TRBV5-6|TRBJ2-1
TGTGCCAGCAGCTTGGAACATTCCGGGACTAGCATTTACAATGAGCAGTTCTTC
CASSLEHSGTSIYNEQFF
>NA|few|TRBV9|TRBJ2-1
TGTGCCAGCAGCGAAAACTGGGGTGAGCAGTTCTTC
CASSENWGEQFF
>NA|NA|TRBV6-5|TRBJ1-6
TGTGCCAGCAGTTACTCCCTGACAGGCAGCTCCTATAATTCACCCCTCCACTTT
CASSYSLTGSSYNSPLHF
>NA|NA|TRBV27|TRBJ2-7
TGTGCCAGCAGCCCACGGGCTGGCGAGCAGTACTTC
CASSPRAGEQYF
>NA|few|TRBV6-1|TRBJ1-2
TGTGCCAGCAGTACAGGGAATACGAACTATGGCTACACCTTC
CASSTGNTNYGYTF
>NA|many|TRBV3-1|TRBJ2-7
TGTGCCAGCAGCCGGCGCGGAACCTACGAGCAGTACTTC
CASSRRGTYEQYF